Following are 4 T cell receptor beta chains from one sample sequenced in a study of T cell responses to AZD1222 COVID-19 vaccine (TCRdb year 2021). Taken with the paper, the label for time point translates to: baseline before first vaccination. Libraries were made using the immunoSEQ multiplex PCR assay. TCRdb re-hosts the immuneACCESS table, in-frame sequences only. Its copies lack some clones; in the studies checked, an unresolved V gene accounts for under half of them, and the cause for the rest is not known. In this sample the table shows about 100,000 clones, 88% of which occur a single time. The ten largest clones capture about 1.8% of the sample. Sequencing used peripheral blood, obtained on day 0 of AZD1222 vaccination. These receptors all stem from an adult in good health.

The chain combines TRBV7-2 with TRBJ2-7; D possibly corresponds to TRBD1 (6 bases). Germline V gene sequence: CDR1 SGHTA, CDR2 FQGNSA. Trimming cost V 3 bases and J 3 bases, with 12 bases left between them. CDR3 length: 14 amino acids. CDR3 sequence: CASSFYQGHYEQYF. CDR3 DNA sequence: TGTGCCAGCAGCTTCTATCAGGGGCACTACGAGCAGTACTTC.

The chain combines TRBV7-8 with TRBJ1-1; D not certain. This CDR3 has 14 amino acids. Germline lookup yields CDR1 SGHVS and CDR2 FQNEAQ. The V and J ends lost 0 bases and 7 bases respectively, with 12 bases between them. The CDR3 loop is CASSLALSGNEAFF. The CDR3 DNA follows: TGTGCCAGCAGCTTAGCGCTGTCCGGGAATGAAGCTTTCTTT.

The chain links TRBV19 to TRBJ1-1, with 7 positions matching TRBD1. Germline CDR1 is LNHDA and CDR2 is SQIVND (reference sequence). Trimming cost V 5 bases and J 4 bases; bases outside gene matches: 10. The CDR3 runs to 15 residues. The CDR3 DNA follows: TGTGCCAGTAGTCCCCAGACAGGGAGGGCCACTGAAGCTTTCTTT. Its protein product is CASSPQTGRATEAFF.

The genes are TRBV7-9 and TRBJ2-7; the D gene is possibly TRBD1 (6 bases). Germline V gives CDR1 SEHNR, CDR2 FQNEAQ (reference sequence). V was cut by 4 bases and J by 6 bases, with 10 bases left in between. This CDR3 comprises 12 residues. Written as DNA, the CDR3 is TGTGCCAGCAGCTGGCAGGGGAGCGAGCAGTACTTC. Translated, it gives CASSWQGSEQYF.